Each of the 12 T cell receptor beta chains below was sequenced from the same sample in a study of cytomegalovirus exposure and HLA in healthy donors (dated by TCRdb to about 2017). Library preparation used the immunoSEQ multiplex PCR assay. TCRdb mirrors the immuneACCESS table, restricted to in-frame sequences. Some clones are absent from its copies; in checked studies, under half trace to an unresolved V gene, and the reason for the others is unknown. The sample table holds 150,000 to 200,000 clones, of which roughly nine tenths were seen once. About 9.3% of the sample belongs to the ten largest clones. Sequenced sample: PBMCs. The receptors originated from a woman aged 18-35 years in good health and CMV-seropositive.

The chain has TRBV18 and TRBJ1-1; D is ambiguous. Germline assignment: CDR1 KGHSH and CDR2 LQKENI. The CDR3 extends over 16 amino acids. V lost 2 bases and J 0 bases, leaving 13 bases between the germline ends. CDR3 bases: TGTGCCAGCTCACCAACGAGAGAGAGAATGAACACTGAAGCTTTCTTT. It specifies CASSPTRERMNTEAFF.

The J gene is TRBJ2-1, the V gene TRBV5-1; 10 bases map to TRBD2. The CDR3 covers 15 residues. The V gene end was trimmed by 4 bases and the J gene end by 9 bases; junction bases not matched to a gene: 10. Germline values: CDR1 SGHRS, CDR2 YFSETQ. The CDR3: CASSPVAGGTGEQFF. The CDR3 coding sequence is TGCGCCAGCAGCCCAGTAGCGGGAGGAACGGGTGAGCAGTTCTTC.

The V and J genes are TRBV9 and TRBJ2-7; weak D call: TRBD1 (6 bases). This CDR3 has 16 amino acids. The V gene's germline CDR1 is SGDLS and CDR2 YYNGEE. V was cut by 4 bases and J by 8 bases, with 25 bases left in between. Here the CDR3 reads CASSPNVGTTDGKQYF. CDR3 bases: TGTGCCAGCAGCCCAAATGTGGGGACAACTGACGGAAAGCAGTACTTC. Complete variable domain (other parts from reference TRBV9 and TRBJ2-7): DSGVTQTPKHLITATGQRVTLRCSPRSGDLSVYWYQQSLDQGLQFLIQYYNGEERAKGNILERFSAQQFPDLHSELNLSSLELGDSALYFCASSPNVGTTDGKQYFGPGTRLTVT.

The V call is TRBV7-6, the J call TRBJ2-7, with a tentative D call TRBD1 (6 bases). In germline, CDR1 is SGHVS, CDR2 FNYEAQ. Deletions cut 4 bases from V and 6 bases from J, with 25 bases between. The CDR3 length is 17 residues. The DNA for the CDR3 is TGTGCCAGCAGCTCCCCTCCAAGGGGGAGTAACCGGGGCGAGCAGTACTTC. Translated: CASSSPPRGSNRGEQYF. Filled out from reference TRBV7-6 and TRBJ2-7, the complete variable domain reads GAGVSQSPRYKVTKRGQDVALRCDPISGHVSLYWYRQALGQGPEFLTYFNYEAQQDKSGLPNDRFSAERPEGSISTLTIQRTEQRDSAMYRCASSSPPRGSNRGEQYFGPGTRLTVT.

The rearrangement uses TRBV5-4 and TRBJ2-2; 9 bases are a match to TRBD1. Looked up from germline, CDR1 is SGHNT and CDR2 is YYREEE (reference sequence). The CDR3 runs 15 residues. Trimming took 3 bases from V and 4 from J; bases not matched to a gene: 4. The CDR3 reads CASSWGTGTTGELFF. CDR3 bases: TGTGCCAGCAGCTGGGGGACAGGGACCACCGGGGAGCTGTTTTTT.

This rearrangement joins TRBV6-5 to TRBJ1-5; D may be TRBD1 (5 bases). V lost 6 bases and J lost 7, with 19 bases in between. The CDR3 contains 15 residues. Germline CDR1 and CDR2: MNHEY and SVGAGI. This CDR3 is CASSPTGGGGQPQHF. The CDR3 DNA is TGTGCCAGCAGCCCTACGGGGGGGGGTGGCCAGCCCCAGCATTTT.

This clone was counted once. The chain links TRBV19 to TRBJ1-2; D may be TRBD1 (5 bases). V shed 5 bases and J shed 8 bases, with 18 bases lying between them. The CDR3 length is 14 residues. CDR1 is LNHDA, CDR2 SQIVND, per germline (reference sequence). The CDR3 sequence is CASSPSSRDAGYTF. In DNA form, the CDR3 reads TGTGCCAGTAGTCCCTCATCCAGGGATGCGGGCTACACCTTC. The whole variable domain, filled in from reference TRBV19 and TRBJ1-2, reads DGGITQSPKYLFRKEGQNVTLSCEQNLNHDAMYWYRQDPGQGLRLIYYSQIVNDFQKGDIAEGYSVSREKKESFPLTVTSAQKNPTAFYLCASSPSSRDAGYTFGSGTRLTVV.

V is TRBV4-3 and J is TRBJ2-1; the match to TRBD2 covers 13 bases. Trimming took 7 bases from V and 0 from J; bases not matched to a gene: 12. The CDR3 is made up of 19 amino acids. CDR1 is LGHNA and CDR2 is YSLEER in the germline V gene. CDR3 nucleotides: TGCGCCAGCAACTCCATAGGACTAGCGGGAGACCGCTCCTACAATGAGCAGTTCTTC. Protein product: CASNSIGLAGDRSYNEQFF.

The chain's CDR3 is CASRGQSAEAFF. CDR3 DNA sequence: TGTGCCAGCAGAGGACAGAGCGCTGAAGCTTTCTTT. The chain employs TRBV6-5 and TRBJ1-1; maybe TRBD1 (6 bases). The CDR3 loop spans 12 amino acids. CDR1 is MNHEY and CDR2 is SVGAGI in the germline V gene. Trimming left V 6 bases short and J 6 bases short, with 11 bases between.

V usage is TRBV28 and J usage is TRBJ2-7; 10 positions agree with TRBD2. CDR3 length: 13 amino acids. Germline CDR1 MDHEN, CDR2 SYDVKM. V trimming: 8 bases; J trimming: 4 bases; junction bases outside the gene matches: 5. CDR3 region: CASQTSGTYEQYF. The CDR3 nucleotides are TGTGCCAGCCAAACTAGCGGGACGTACGAGCAGTACTTC.

V usage is TRBV7-2 and J usage is TRBJ2-7; a weak D match, TRBD1 (6 bases). CDR1 is SGHTA, CDR2 FQGNSA, per germline. This CDR3 is built from 13 residues. V dropped 5 bases and J dropped 3 bases, with 11 bases sitting between them. The CDR3 DNA is TGTGCCAGCAGCACCACAGGGTTCTACGAGCAGTACTTC. Its translation is CASSTTGFYEQYF. Combining the CDR3 with reference TRBV7-2 and TRBJ2-7 gives the whole variable domain GAGVSQSPSNKVTEKGKDVELRCDPISGHTALYWYRQSLGQGLEFLIYFQGNSAPDKSGLPSDRFSAERTGGSVSTLTIQRTQQEDSAVYLCASSTTGFYEQYFGPGTRLTVT.

The chain has TRBV27 and TRBJ2-7; TRBD2 agrees at 7 bases. Germline V gene data show CDR1 as MNHEY and CDR2 as SMNVEV (reference sequence). This CDR3 has 16 amino acids. With 4 bases clipped from V and 2 bases from J, the junction kept 11 bases outside the gene matches. The CDR3 is CASSSPSGTFTYEQYF. CDR3 coding DNA: TGTGCCAGCAGTTCCCCTAGCGGAACTTTTACCTACGAGCAGTACTTC.